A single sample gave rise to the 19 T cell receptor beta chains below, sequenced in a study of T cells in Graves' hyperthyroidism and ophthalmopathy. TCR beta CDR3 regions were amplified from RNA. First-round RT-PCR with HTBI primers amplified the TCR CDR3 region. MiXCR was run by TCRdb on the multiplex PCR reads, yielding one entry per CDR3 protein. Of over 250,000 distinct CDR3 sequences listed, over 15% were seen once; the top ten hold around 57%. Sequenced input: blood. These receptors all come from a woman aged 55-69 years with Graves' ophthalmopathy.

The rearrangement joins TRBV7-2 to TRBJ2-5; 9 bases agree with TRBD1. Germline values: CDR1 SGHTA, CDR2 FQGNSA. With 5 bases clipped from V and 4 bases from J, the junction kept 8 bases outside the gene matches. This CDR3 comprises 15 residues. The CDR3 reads CASSATGGVGETQYF. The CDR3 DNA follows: TGTGCCAGCAGCGCGACAGGGGGGGTGGGAGAGACCCAGTACTTC.

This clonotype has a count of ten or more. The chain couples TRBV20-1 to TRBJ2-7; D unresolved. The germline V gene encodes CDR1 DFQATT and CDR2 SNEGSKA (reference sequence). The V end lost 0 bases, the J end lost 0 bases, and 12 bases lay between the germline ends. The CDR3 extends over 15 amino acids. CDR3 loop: CSARDDYEDSYEQYF. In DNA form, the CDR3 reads TGCAGTGCTAGAGATGATTATGAGGACTCCTACGAGCAGTACTTC.

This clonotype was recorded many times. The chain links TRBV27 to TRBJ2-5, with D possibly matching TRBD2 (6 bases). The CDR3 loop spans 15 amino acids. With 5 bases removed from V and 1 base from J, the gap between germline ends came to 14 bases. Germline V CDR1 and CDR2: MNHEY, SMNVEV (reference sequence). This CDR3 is CASSPRLGGQETQYF. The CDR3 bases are TGTGCCAGCAGTCCACGACTGGGGGGCCAAGAGACCCAGTACTTC.

CDR3 DNA: TGTGCCAGTAAACAGGGACAGGGGGGAGAGACCCAGTACTTC. Its protein product is CASKQGQGGETQYF. The chain has TRBV19 and TRBJ2-5; 11 nucleotides line up with TRBD1. CDR1 LNHDA and CDR2 SQIVND come from the germline V gene (reference sequence). The CDR3 has 14 amino acids. The ends lost 7 bases at V and 4 bases at J; junction bases unmatched: 5.

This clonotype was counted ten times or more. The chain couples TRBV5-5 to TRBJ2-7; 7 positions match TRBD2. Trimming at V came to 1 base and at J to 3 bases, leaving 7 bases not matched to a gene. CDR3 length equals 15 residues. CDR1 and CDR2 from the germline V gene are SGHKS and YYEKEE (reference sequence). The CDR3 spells CASSLRLAANYEQYF. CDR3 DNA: TGTGCCAGCAGCTTGCGCCTAGCGGCGAACTACGAGCAGTACTTC. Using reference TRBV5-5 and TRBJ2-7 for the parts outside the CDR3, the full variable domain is DAGVTQSPTHLIKTRGQQVTLRCSPISGHKSVSWYQQVLGQGPQFIFQYYEKEERGRGNFPDRFSARQFPNYSSELNVNALLLGDSALYLCASSLRLAANYEQYFGPGTRLTVT.

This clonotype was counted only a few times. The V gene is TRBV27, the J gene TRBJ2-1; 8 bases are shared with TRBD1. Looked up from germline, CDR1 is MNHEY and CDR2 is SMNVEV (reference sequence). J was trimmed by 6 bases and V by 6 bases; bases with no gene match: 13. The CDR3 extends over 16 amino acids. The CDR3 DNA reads TGTGCCAGCAGCCGCTGGGGCAGGGGGCTCGGCAATGAGCAGTTCTTC. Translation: CASSRWGRGLGNEQFF.

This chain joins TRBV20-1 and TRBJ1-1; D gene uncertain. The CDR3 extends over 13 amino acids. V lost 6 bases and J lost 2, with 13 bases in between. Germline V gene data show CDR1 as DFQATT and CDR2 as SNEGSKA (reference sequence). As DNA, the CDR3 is TGCAGTGCCATACCAAAGAGAAACACTGAAGCTTTCTTT. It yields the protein CSAIPKRNTEAFF.

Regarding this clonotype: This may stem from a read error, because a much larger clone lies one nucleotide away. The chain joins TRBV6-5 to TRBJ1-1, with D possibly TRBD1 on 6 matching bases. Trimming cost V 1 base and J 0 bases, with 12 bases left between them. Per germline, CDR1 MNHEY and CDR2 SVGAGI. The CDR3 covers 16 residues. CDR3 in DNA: TGTGCCAGCAGTTACTACCTGACAGGCTTGAACACTGAAGCTTTCTTT. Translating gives CASSYYLTGLNTEAFF.

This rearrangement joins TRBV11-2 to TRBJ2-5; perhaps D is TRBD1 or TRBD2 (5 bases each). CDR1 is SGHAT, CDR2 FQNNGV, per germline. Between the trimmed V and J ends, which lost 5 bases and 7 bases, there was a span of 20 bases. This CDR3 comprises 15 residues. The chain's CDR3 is CASSLLAGARGTQYF. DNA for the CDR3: TGTGCCAGCAGCCTCCTGGCCGGGGCCAGAGGGACCCAGTACTTC.

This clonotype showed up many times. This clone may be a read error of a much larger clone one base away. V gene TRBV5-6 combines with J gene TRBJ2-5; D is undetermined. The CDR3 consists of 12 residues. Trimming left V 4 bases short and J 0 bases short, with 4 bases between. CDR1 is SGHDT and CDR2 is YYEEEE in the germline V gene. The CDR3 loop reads CASSVNQETQYF. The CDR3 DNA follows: TGTGCCAGCAGCGTAAACCAAGAGACCCAGTACTTC. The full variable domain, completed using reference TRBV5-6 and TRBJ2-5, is DAGVTQSPTHLIKTRGQQVTLRCSPKSGHDTVSWYQQALGQGPQFIFQYYEEEERQRGNFPDRFSGHQFPNYSSELNVNALLLGDSALYLCASSVNQETQYFGPGTRLLVL.

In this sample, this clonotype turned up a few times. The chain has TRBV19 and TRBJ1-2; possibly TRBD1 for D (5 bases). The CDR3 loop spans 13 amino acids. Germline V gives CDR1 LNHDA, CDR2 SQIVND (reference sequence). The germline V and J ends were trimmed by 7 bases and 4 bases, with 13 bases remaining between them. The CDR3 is CASNQQETYGYTF. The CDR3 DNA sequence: TGTGCCAGTAACCAACAGGAGACCTATGGCTACACCTTC. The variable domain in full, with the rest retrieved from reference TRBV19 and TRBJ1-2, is DGGITQSPKYLFRKEGQNVTLSCEQNLNHDAMYWYRQDPGQGLRLIYYSQIVNDFQKGDIAEGYSVSREKKESFPLTVTSAQKNPTAFYLCASNQQETYGYTFGSGTRLTVV.

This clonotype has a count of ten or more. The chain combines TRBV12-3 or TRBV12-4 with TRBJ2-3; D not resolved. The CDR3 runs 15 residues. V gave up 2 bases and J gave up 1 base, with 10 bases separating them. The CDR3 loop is CASSLLGPRTDTQYF. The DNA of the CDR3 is TGTGCCAGCAGTTTATTAGGGCCTCGCACAGATACGCAGTATTTT.

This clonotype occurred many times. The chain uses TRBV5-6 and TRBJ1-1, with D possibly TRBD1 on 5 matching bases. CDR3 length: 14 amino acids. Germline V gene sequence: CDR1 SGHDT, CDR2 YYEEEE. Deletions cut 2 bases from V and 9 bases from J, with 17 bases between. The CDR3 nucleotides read TGTGCCAGCAGCTTCGGCGACAGTACAACGAAAGCTTTCTTT. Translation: CASSFGDSTTKAFF.

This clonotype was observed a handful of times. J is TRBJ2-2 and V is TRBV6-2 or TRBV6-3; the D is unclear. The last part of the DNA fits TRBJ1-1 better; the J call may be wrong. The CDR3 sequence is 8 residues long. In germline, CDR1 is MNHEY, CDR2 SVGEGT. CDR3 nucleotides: TGTGCCCGACCGGGAGCTTTCTTT. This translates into CARPGAFF.

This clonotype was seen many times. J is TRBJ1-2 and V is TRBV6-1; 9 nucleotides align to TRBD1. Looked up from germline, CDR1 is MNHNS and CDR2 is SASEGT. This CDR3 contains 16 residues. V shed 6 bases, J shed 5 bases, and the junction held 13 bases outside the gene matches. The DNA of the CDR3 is TGTGCCAGCAGCAAGATGGGACAGGGCCTTCTTTATGGCTACACCTTC. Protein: CASSKMGQGLLYGYTF.

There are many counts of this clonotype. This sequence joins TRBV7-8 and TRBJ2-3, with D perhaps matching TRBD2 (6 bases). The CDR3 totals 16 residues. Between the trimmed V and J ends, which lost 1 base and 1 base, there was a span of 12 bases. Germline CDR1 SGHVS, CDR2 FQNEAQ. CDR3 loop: CASSLDGGAGTDTQYF. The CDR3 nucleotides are TGTGCCAGCAGCTTAGACGGCGGGGCGGGCACAGATACGCAGTATTTT.

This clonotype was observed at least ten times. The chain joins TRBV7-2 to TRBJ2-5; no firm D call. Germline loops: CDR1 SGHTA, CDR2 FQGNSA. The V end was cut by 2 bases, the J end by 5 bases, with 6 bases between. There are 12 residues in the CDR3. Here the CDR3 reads CASSLLAETQYF. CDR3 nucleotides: TGTGCCAGCAGCTTACTCGCGGAGACCCAGTACTTC.

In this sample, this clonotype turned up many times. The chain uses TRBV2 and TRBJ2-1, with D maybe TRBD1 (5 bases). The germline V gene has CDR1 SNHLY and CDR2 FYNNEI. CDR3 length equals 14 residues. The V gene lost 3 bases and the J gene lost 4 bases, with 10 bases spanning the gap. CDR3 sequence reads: CASSEQGPYNEQFF. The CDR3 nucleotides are TGTGCCAGCAGTGAGCAGGGCCCGTACAATGAGCAGTTCTTC.

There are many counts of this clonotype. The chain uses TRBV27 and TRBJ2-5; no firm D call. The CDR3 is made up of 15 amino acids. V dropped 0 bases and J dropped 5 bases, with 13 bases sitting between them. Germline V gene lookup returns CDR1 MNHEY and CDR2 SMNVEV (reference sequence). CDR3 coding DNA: TGTGCCAGCAGTTTATCCCCTAGGGATCTGGAGACCCAGTACTTC. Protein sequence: CASSLSPRDLETQYF.